The clone carrying this T cell receptor (beta chain) was found once. The data originate from a study of blood T cell repertoires in COVID-19. Study-level information: Acute and convalescent COVID-19 specimens originated in the United States, Italy and Spain. The cDNA or gDNA used as material had been derived from T cells, B-cell-depleted T cells, or PBMCs.

Between the trimmed V and J ends, which lost 6 bases and 4 bases, there was a span of 10 bases. Germline V lookup: CDR1 SGHVS, CDR2 FNYEAQ. The CDR3 is 13 amino acids. As processed by the authors: Using reference gene primer amplification, nucleated cell counts were estimated. Produced via immunoSEQ multiplex PCR; TCRdb's table is partial and in-frame only. V and J calls and clone size are given by that table; D and trimming were obtained from the DNA. The sample lists 200,000 or so clones; 80% to 85% were seen once. This chain links TRBV7-6 with TRBJ2-1; the D is unclear. The receptor was derived from a woman in her twenties or thirties with acute or convalescent COVID-19. Material for sequencing was peripheral blood. CDR3: CASRDGGYNEQFF. The CDR3 DNA sequence: TGTGCCAGCAGGGATGGCGGATACAATGAGCAGTTCTTC.